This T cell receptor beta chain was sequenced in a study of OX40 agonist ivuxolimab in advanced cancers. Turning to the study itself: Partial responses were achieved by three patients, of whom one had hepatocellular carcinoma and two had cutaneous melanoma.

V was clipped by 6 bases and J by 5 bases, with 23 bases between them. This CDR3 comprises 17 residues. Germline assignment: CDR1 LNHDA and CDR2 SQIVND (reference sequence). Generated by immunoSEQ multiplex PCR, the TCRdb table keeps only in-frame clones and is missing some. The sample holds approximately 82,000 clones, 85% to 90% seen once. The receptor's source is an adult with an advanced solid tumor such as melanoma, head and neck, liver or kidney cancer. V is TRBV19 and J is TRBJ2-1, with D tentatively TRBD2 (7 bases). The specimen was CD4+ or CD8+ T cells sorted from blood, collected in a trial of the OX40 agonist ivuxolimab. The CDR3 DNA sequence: TGTGCCAGTAGAAAGTGGTCCGGGGGGCGGCAGGACAATGAGCAGTTCTTC. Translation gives CASRKWSGGRQDNEQFF.